This note documents a single T cell receptor (beta chain) sequence. The target antigen is unknown. Profiling relied on immunoSEQ multiplex PCR, and the TCRdb table lists in-frame clones only, not all of them. The data show tens of thousands of clones, approximately 80% seen once. Sample time point: week 5, during vaccination. The study gave 300 ug of mutant IDH1 20-mer peptide per vaccine dose, with topical imiquimod. These data belong to a study of a mutant IDH1 vaccine in newly diagnosed glioma. Study information: Eight vaccinations reached patients in weeks 1, 3, 5, 7, 11, 15, 19 and 23.

The CDR3 sequence is 14 residues long. Per the germline V gene, CDR1 is MNHEY and CDR2 is SVGAGI. The V and J ends lost 2 bases and 0 bases respectively, with 5 bases between them. The rearrangement links TRBV6-5 to TRBJ2-1; D possibly corresponds to TRBD1 (5 bases). Specimen: PBMCs, collected from a glioma patient whose treatment included an IDH1 peptide vaccine. This clonotype was obtained from a man between 35 and 55 years old with glioma. CDR3 sequence (DNA): TGTGCCAGCAGTTACACAGGCTCCTACAATGAGCAGTTCTTC. Its translation is CASSYTGSYNEQFF.